A selection of T cell receptor beta chains follows, all from one sample in a study of blood T cells in healthy people across ages. TCRdb re-called the 5' RACE reads with MiXCR, one entry per CDR3 protein. The sample lists about 500,000 distinct CDR3 sequences, less than 25% occurring once. These records were also assigned to another study, of T cells of mothers and their children.

The sample comprised blood. All receptors derive from a boy aged 5-17 years in good health. Each CDR3 is given with its conserved first and last residue. D genes are given only for firm matches. Where a row states a size, it is once, few, many or the class of an expanded clone; other rows omit it.

CDR3: CSAPRQRQETQYF
DNA: TGCAGTGCTCCGAGACAGAGACAAGAGACCCAGTACTTC
D: NA
V: TRBV20-1
J: TRBJ2-5
length: 13
size: few

CDR3: CASSGPSGGYTF
DNA: TGTGCCAGCAGCGGCCCCAGCGGGGGCTACACCTTC
D: NA
V: TRBV5-5
J: TRBJ1-2
length: 12
size: few

CDR3: CASSQGPSALNEKLFF
DNA: TGTGCCAGCAGCCAGGGGCCAAGTGCCCTAAATGAAAAACTGTTTTTT
D: NA
V: TRBV7-2
J: TRBJ1-4
length: 16
size: few

CDR3: CSARGTGDEQFF
DNA: TGCAGTGCTAGAGGGACAGGGGATGAGCAGTTCTTC
D: TRBD1
V: TRBV20-1
J: TRBJ2-1
length: 12
size: NA

CDR3: CASSYQSRGSRNEQFF
DNA: TGTGCCAGCAGTTACCAGTCCAGGGGATCTAGGAATGAGCAGTTCTTC
D: NA
V: TRBV6-6
J: TRBJ2-1
length: 16
size: NA

CDR3: CSASPRTENYGYTF
DNA: TGCAGTGCTAGTCCCCGGACAGAGAACTATGGCTACACCTTC
D: NA
V: TRBV20-1
J: TRBJ1-2
length: 14
size: many

CDR3: CASSVIKTGGVETQYF
DNA: TGTGCCAGCAGCGTTATAAAGACAGGGGGCGTAGAGACCCAGTACTTC
D: TRBD1
V: TRBV12-3/TRBV12-4
J: TRBJ2-5
length: 16
size: many

CDR3: CASSPPLAISYNEQFF
DNA: TGTGCCAGCAGCCCCCCCCTGGCTATCTCCTACAATGAGCAGTTCTTC
D: NA
V: TRBV7-9
J: TRBJ2-1
length: 16
size: NA

CDR3: CASTNSGRGNNEQFF
DNA: TGTGCCAGCACTAATAGCGGTAGGGGAAACAATGAGCAGTTCTTC
D: NA
V: TRBV6-2/TRBV6-3
J: TRBJ2-1
length: 15
size: many

CDR3: CTSSAQGKANTEAFF
DNA: TGTACCAGCAGCGCGCAGGGTAAGGCGAACACTGAAGCTTTCTTT
D: NA
V: TRBV9
J: TRBJ1-1
length: 15
size: few

CDR3: CSVAKRATGTGELFF
DNA: TGCAGCGTTGCGAAGAGGGCTACGGGCACCGGGGAGCTGTTTTTT
D: NA
V: TRBV29-1
J: TRBJ2-2
length: 15
size: few

CDR3: CVSSYLAGKYNEQFF
DNA: TGTGTCAGCAGCTACCTAGCGGGGAAGTACAATGAGCAGTTCTTC
D: TRBD2
V: TRBV11-2
J: TRBJ2-1
length: 15
size: NA

CDR3: CATSDFGGDEQYF
DNA: TGTGCCACCAGTGATTTCGGGGGAGACGAGCAGTACTTC
D: NA
V: TRBV24-1
J: TRBJ2-7
length: 13
size: NA

CDR3: CASSSGARDSPFYEQYF
DNA: TGTGCCAGCAGCTCAGGAGCCCGGGACAGTCCCTTCTACGAGCAGTACTTC
D: TRBD1
V: TRBV7-3
J: TRBJ2-7
length: 17
size: NA

CDR3: CASSTRGKLEQYF
DNA: TGTGCCAGCAGCACGAGGGGGAAACTCGAGCAGTACTTC
D: NA
V: TRBV7-6
J: TRBJ2-7
length: 13
size: once

CDR3: CASSLSGRRPYHEQFF
DNA: TGTGCCAGCAGTTTATCTGGGAGAAGACCCTACCATGAGCAGTTCTTC
D: NA
V: TRBV28
J: TRBJ2-1
length: 16
size: NA

CDR3: CASSYGDRSFPQETQYF
DNA: TGTGCCAGTAGTTACGGGGACAGGAGCTTTCCGCAAGAGACCCAGTACTTC
D: TRBD1
V: TRBV6-2/TRBV6-3
J: TRBJ2-5
length: 17
size: few

CDR3: CASSPWTYEQYF
DNA: TGTGCCAGCAGCCCGTGGACTTACGAGCAGTACTTC
D: NA
V: TRBV14
J: TRBJ2-7
length: 12
size: NA

CDR3: CSARTANSSTDTQYF
DNA: TGCAGTGCTAGAACCGCTAATTCTAGCACAGATACGCAGTATTTT
D: NA
V: TRBV20-1
J: TRBJ2-3
length: 15
size: few

CDR3: CASSSTLSRSDYGYTF
DNA: TGTGCCAGCAGCTCGACTCTGTCTAGGTCTGACTATGGCTACACCTTC
D: NA
V: TRBV7-9
J: TRBJ1-2
length: 16
size: few

CDR3: CASSLRGQGPRASTDTQYF
DNA: TGTGCCAGCAGCCTAAGGGGACAGGGTCCCCGTGCTAGCACAGATACGCAGTATTTT
D: TRBD1
V: TRBV7-9
J: TRBJ2-3
length: 19
size: NA

CDR3: CASSRRETEQFF
DNA: TGTGCCAGCTCGCGGCGGGAGACTGAGCAGTTCTTC
D: TRBD2
V: TRBV18
J: TRBJ2-1
length: 12
size: few

CDR3: CASGRTGKNYGYTF
DNA: TGTGCCAGCGGAAGGACAGGAAAGAACTATGGCTACACCTTC
D: TRBD1
V: TRBV28
J: TRBJ1-2
length: 14
size: NA